The rows below give T cell receptor beta chains drawn from one sample of a study of T cells in Graves' hyperthyroidism and ophthalmopathy. TCRdb itself ran the multiplex PCR reads through MiXCR, one entry per CDR3 protein. The sample records 300,000 to 450,000 distinct CDR3 sequences, more than 13% being singletons. Sequencing used blood. The receptors here all came from a woman in her thirties with Graves' hyperthyroidism. Both conserved end residues are part of each CDR3. Fields, in order: V gene, J gene, clone size, D gene, CDR3 DNA, CDR3 protein. The D gene is left open where the match is weak. Expanded clones are given a class, and other clones once, few, many or no size at all.

V: TRBV18; J: TRBJ1-2; size: NA; D: NA; DNA: TGTGCCAGCTCACCACCGGCAGGGTGGAACTATGGCTACACCTTC; CDR3: CASSPPAGWNYGYTF
V: TRBV5-1; J: TRBJ1-1; size: NA; D: NA; DNA: TGCGCCAGCAGCTTGGAGGCCGTTAAGGTCGAGGAAGCTTTCTTT; CDR3: CASSLEAVKVEEAFF
V: TRBV29-1; J: TRBJ2-6; size: many; D: NA; DNA: TGCAGCACTGCCGGCGGGGCCTCTGGGGCCAACGTCCTGACTTTC; CDR3: CSTAGGASGANVLTF
V: TRBV3-1; J: TRBJ2-7; size: NA; D: NA; DNA: TGTGCCAGCAGTTCTACAGGGACCACCTACGAGCAGTACTTC; CDR3: CASSSTGTTYEQYF
V: TRBV2; J: TRBJ2-7; size: many; D: NA; DNA: TGTGCCAGCAGGGCCGGAACCTACGAGCAGTACTTC; CDR3: CASRAGTYEQYF
V: TRBV2; J: TRBJ2-1; size: many; D: TRBD1; DNA: TGTGCCAATATGGACAGGGCCTACAATGAGCAGTTCTTC; CDR3: CANMDRAYNEQFF
V: TRBV20-1; J: TRBJ2-7; size: many; D: TRBD2; DNA: TGCAGTGCCCTACCCCTAGCGGGAGCTTACGAGCAGTACTTC; CDR3: CSALPLAGAYEQYF
V: TRBV4-1; J: TRBJ2-7; size: few; D: NA; DNA: TGCGCCAGCAGCCAAGATTCCGGGGGGCGAGCGGAGTACGAGCAGTACTTC; CDR3: CASSQDSGGRAEYEQYF
V: TRBV20-1; J: TRBJ2-7; size: many; D: NA; DNA: TGCAGTGCTAGAGGAGTAAGGTTCTACGAGCAGTACTTC; CDR3: CSARGVRFYEQYF
V: TRBV28; J: TRBJ2-6; size: many; D: NA; DNA: TGTGCCAGCAGTTTATTCCTGCAGGGTTCAACTGGGGCCAACGTCCTGACTTTC; CDR3: CASSLFLQGSTGANVLTF
V: TRBV19; J: TRBJ1-1; size: NA; D: NA; DNA: TGTGCCAGTAGTATACGGACAGAAGGGGACACTGAAGCTTTCTTT; CDR3: CASSIRTEGDTEAFF
V: TRBV5-6; J: TRBJ2-7; size: NA; D: TRBD2; DNA: TGTGCCAGCAGCTTGGGGGAGGGACTAGCGGTGAACGAGCAGTACTTC; CDR3: CASSLGEGLAVNEQYF
V: TRBV28; J: TRBJ2-7; size: many; D: NA; DNA: TGTGCCAGCAGTTGGGCCTACGAGCAGTACTTC; CDR3: CASSWAYEQYF
V: TRBV5-1; J: TRBJ1-2; size: NA; D: TRBD1; DNA: TGCGCCAGCAGCTACGGGACAGATTATGGCTACACCTTC; CDR3: CASSYGTDYGYTF
V: TRBV28; J: TRBJ1-1; size: few; D: NA; DNA: TGTGCCAGCAGTTGGGGGGGGGGGGGAATGAACACTGAAGCTTTCTTT; CDR3: CASSWGGGGMNTEAFF
V: TRBV28; J: TRBJ1-3; size: many; D: NA; DNA: TGTGCCAGCAGACATAATTCACGGATTTCAGGAAACACCATATATTTT; CDR3: CASRHNSRISGNTIYF
V: TRBV14; J: TRBJ1-2; size: NA; D: NA; DNA: TGTGCCAGCAGCCAAGCGGGACACCTCTATGGCTACACCTTC; CDR3: CASSQAGHLYGYTF
V: TRBV6-1; J: TRBJ2-1; size: few; D: NA; DNA: TGTGCCAGCAGTGTTTCAGGTTACAATGAGCAGTTCTTC; CDR3: CASSVSGYNEQFF
V: TRBV18; J: TRBJ2-7; size: many; D: TRBD1; DNA: TGTGCCAGCTCAACGGGACAGAACTACGAGCAGTACTTC; CDR3: CASSTGQNYEQYF
V: TRBV30; J: TRBJ2-3; size: many; D: NA; DNA: TGTGCCTGGGACCTTACGGGTACGCAGTATTTT; CDR3: CAWDLTGTQYF
V: TRBV12-3/TRBV12-4; J: TRBJ1-2; size: many; D: NA; DNA: TGTGCCAGCAGCGCCGGTCGAGGCTACACCTTC; CDR3: CASSAGRGYTF
V: TRBV29-1; J: TRBJ2-7; size: NA; D: NA; DNA: TGCAGCGTTCAGGAGAGGGGGTCCGAGCAGTACTTC; CDR3: CSVQERGSEQYF
V: TRBV19; J: TRBJ1-5; size: NA; D: TRBD1; DNA: TGTGCCAGTAGTATTGGACAGGGTTCGGGCAATCAGCCCCAGCATTTT; CDR3: CASSIGQGSGNQPQHF
V: TRBV10-3; J: TRBJ2-7; size: many; D: TRBD1; DNA: TGTGCCATCAGTACAGGACAGGGATCCTACGAGCAGTACTTC; CDR3: CAISTGQGSYEQYF
V: TRBV4-2; J: TRBJ2-1; size: few; D: NA; DNA: TGTGCCAGCAGCCAAGCCCTGGGGCAGTACAATGAGCAGTTCTTC; CDR3: CASSQALGQYNEQFF
V: TRBV9; J: TRBJ2-6; size: NA; D: NA; DNA: TGTGCCAGCAGCGCGAGTGGGGCCAACGTCCTGACTTTC; CDR3: CASSASGANVLTF
V: TRBV5-5; J: TRBJ1-1; size: few; D: TRBD1; DNA: TGTGCCAGCAGCTATAGTCGTCAGGGGGCCAATGGGTACACTGAAGCTTTCTTT; CDR3: CASSYSRQGANGYTEAFF
V: TRBV5-5; J: TRBJ2-5; size: many; D: TRBD2; DNA: TGTGCCAGCAGCTTGTTAGCGGGAACGACCCGGGAGACCCAGTACTTC; CDR3: CASSLLAGTTRETQYF
V: TRBV5-1; J: TRBJ2-1; size: many; D: TRBD2; DNA: TGCGCCAGCAGCTCTAGCGGGAGTTGGGATGAGCAGTTCTTC; CDR3: CASSSSGSWDEQFF
V: TRBV28; J: TRBJ2-3; size: NA; D: TRBD2; DNA: TGTGCCAGCAGTACTGAACCCCTCGGACTAGCGGGCGATCCAGATACGCAGTATTTT; CDR3: CASSTEPLGLAGDPDTQYF
V: TRBV30; J: TRBJ1-3; size: NA; D: NA; DNA: TGTGCCTGGAGTGTATGGCTCTCTGGAAACACCATATATTTT; CDR3: CAWSVWLSGNTIYF
V: TRBV14; J: TRBJ2-1; size: NA; D: NA; DNA: TGTGCCAGCAGTAGGGTGGGCGACCATGAGCAGTTCTTC; CDR3: CASSRVGDHEQFF
V: TRBV4-1; J: TRBJ2-3; size: once; D: NA; DNA: TGCGCCAGCAGCCAAGAGCCGGGATTAATTCCCGATACGCAGTATTTT; CDR3: CASSQEPGLIPDTQYF
V: TRBV5-1; J: TRBJ2-2; size: few; D: NA; DNA: TGCGCCAGCGGGTACCTAGCGAGCACCGGGGAGCTGTTTTTT; CDR3: CASGYLASTGELFF
V: TRBV6-1; J: TRBJ2-1; size: NA; D: TRBD1; DNA: TGTGCCAGCAGTGACTCTCAGGGGGCGGTCAATGAGCAGTTCTTC; CDR3: CASSDSQGAVNEQFF
V: TRBV3-1; J: TRBJ2-2; size: NA; D: NA; DNA: TGTGCCAGCAGCCAACCGGGGAACACCGGGGAGCTGTTTTTT; CDR3: CASSQPGNTGELFF
V: TRBV12-3/TRBV12-4; J: TRBJ2-2; size: NA; D: NA; DNA: TGTGCCAGCAGTTTATCTATGGGGGAGCTGTTTTTT; CDR3: CASSLSMGELFF
V: TRBV5-1; J: TRBJ2-5; size: NA; D: TRBD1; DNA: TGCGCCAGCAGTCCAACCGGGACAGGGCAAGAGACCCAGTACTTC; CDR3: CASSPTGTGQETQYF
V: TRBV5-1; J: TRBJ2-6; size: NA; D: NA; DNA: TGCGCCAGCAGCTGGCAAGGGGGGCTATTGGCCCTTGGGGCCAACGTCCTGACTTTC; CDR3: CASSWQGGLLALGANVLTF
V: TRBV11-2; J: TRBJ2-7; size: many; D: TRBD1; DNA: TGTGCCAGCAGCCCGGGACAGGGGAGGCGGGAGCAGTACTTC; CDR3: CASSPGQGRREQYF
V: TRBV15; J: TRBJ1-1; size: NA; D: NA; DNA: TGTGCCACCAGCAGAGGTGGGGGAGGCGGGAACACTGAAGCTTTCTTT; CDR3: CATSRGGGGGNTEAFF
V: TRBV6-1; J: TRBJ2-6; size: NA; D: TRBD2; DNA: TGTGCCAGCACTAAGGGCGGGGGCTCTGGGGCCAACGTCCTGACTTTC; CDR3: CASTKGGGSGANVLTF